The source of this T cell receptor (beta chain) is a study of cytomegalovirus exposure and HLA in healthy donors. Primers for the PCR totalled 60 Vbeta and 13 Jbeta. Data came from immunoSEQ multiplex PCR; TCRdb stores just in-frame clones and leaves some out. Among more than 95,000 clones listed, 76% were seen once. This clone was found a few times. The CDR3 totals 14 residues. In germline, CDR1 is SNHLY, CDR2 FYNNEI. This rearrangement joins TRBV2 to TRBJ2-3; TRBD2 might be the D (6 bases). The material sequenced was PBMCs. The sequence came from a man between 45 and 60 years old in good health and CMV-seronegative. CDR3 sequence: CGTTGESRADTQYF. In DNA, the CDR3 is TGTGGAACGACGGGGGAATCAAGGGCAGATACGCAGTATTTT.